The following is a TCR beta chain sequence with its context. Its cognate antigen is unknown. The Oncomine TCR Beta short-read assay generated sequence data from the DNA of cultured CD4+ T cells. Scientists extracted genomic DNA from CD4+ T cells grown in culture. TCRdb called the PCR reads again in MiXCR, with one record for every CDR3 protein. The table shows about 21,000 distinct CDR3 sequences, with 42% occurring only once. The length of the CDR3 is 15 residues. CDR1 and CDR2 from the germline V gene are MNHEY and SMNVEV (reference sequence). V shed 4 bases and J shed 3 bases, with 15 bases lying between them. Stated time point: late sampling 161 to 241 days after vaccination in three convalescent patients. Treatment of the sample: approximately nine-day PBMC culture with coronavirus spike peptide pools or control peptides (ViraFEST assay). The data originate from a study of vaccination and CD4 T cells after COVID-19. Whole-study context: Nasal swab PCR detected SARS-CoV-2 in convalescent patients, who comprised several mild cases and one severe case. Two of the convalescents were Hispanic, and the group consisted of six males and four females. Cellular stimulation was performed using overlapping spike peptides derived from SARS-CoV-2, HCoV-NL63, HCoV-OC43 and HCoV-229E.

The origin of this receptor is a human donor who had recovered from COVID-19. Specimen: CD4+ T cells from blood, cultured in vitro, collected about 7 months after SARS-CoV-2 vaccination. This rearrangement joins TRBV27 to TRBJ1-1; D remains unclear. CDR3 region: CASSSYSRGDTEAFF. The CDR3 DNA reads as TGTGCCAGCAGTTCCTACTCCCGCGGGGACACTGAAGCTTTCTTT.